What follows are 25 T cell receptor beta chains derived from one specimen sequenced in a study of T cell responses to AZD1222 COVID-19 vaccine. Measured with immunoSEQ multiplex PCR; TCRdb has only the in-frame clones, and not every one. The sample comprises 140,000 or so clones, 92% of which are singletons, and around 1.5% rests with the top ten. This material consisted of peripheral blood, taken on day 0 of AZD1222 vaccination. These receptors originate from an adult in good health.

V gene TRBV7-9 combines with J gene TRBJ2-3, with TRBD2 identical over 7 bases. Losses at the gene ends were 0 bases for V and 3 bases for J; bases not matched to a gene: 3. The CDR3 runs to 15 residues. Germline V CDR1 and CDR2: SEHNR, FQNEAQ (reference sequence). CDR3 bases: TGTGCCAGCAGCTTAGCAGTAGCGGGTACAGATACGCAGTATTTT. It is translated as CASSLAVAGTDTQYF. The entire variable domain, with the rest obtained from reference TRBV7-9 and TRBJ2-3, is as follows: DTGVSQNPRHKITKRGQNVTFRCDPISEHNRLYWYRQTLGQGPEFLTYFQNEAQLEKSRLLSDRFSAERPKGSFSTLEIQRTEQGDSAMYLCASSLAVAGTDTQYFGPGTRLTVL.

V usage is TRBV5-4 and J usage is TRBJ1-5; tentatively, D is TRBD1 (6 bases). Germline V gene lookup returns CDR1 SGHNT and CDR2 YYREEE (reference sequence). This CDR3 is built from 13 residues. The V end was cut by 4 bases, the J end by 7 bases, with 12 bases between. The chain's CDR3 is CASSTGINQPQHF. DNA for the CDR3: TGTGCCAGCAGCACAGGGATAAACCAGCCCCAGCATTTT.

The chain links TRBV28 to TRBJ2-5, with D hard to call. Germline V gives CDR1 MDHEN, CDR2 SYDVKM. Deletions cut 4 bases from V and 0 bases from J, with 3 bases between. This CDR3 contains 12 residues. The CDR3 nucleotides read TGTGCCAGCAGTTCGTACCAAGAGACCCAGTACTTC. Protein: CASSSYQETQYF.

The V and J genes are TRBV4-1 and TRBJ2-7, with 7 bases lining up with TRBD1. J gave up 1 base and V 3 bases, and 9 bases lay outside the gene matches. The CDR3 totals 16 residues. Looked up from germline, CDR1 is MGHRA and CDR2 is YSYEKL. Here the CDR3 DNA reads TGCGCCAGCAGCCAGGAAGACAGGGTTCCTTCCTACGAGCAGTACTTC. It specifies CASSQEDRVPSYEQYF.

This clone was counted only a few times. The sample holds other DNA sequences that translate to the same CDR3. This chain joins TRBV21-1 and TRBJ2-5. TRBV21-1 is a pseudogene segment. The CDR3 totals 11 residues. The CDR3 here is CASSKGETQYF. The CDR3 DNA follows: TGTGCCAGCAGCAAAGGAGAGACCCAGTACTTC.

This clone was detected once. This CDR3 is CASGLGTAYNEQFF. In nucleotides, the CDR3 is TGTGCTAGTGGTTTAGGGACAGCTTACAATGAGCAGTTCTTC. V is TRBV12-5 and J is TRBJ2-1; TRBD1 matches at 7 bases. CDR1 and CDR2 (germline): LGHNT, FRNRAP. This CDR3 is built from 14 residues. J was trimmed by 4 bases and V by 3 bases; bases with no gene match: 3. The full variable domain, its missing parts supplied by reference TRBV12-5 and TRBJ2-1, is DARVTQTPRHKVTEMGQEVTMRCQPILGHNTVFWYRQTMMQGLELLAYFRNRAPLDDSGMPKDRFSAEMPDATLATLKIQPSEPRDSAVYFCASGLGTAYNEQFFGPGTRLTVL.

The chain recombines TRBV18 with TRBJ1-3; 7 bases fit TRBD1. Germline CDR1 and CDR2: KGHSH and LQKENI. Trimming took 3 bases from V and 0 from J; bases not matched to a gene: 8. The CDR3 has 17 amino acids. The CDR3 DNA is TGTGCCAGCTCACCCAGGGACAGTTCTCTCTCTGGAAACACCATATATTTT. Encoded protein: CASSPRDSSLSGNTIYF. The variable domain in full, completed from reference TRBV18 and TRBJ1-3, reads NAGVMQNPRHLVRRRGQEARLRCSPMKGHSHVYWYRQLPEEGLKFMVYLQKENIIDESGMPKERFSAEFPKEGPSILRIQQVVRGDSAAYFCASSPRDSSLSGNTIYFGEGSWLTVV.

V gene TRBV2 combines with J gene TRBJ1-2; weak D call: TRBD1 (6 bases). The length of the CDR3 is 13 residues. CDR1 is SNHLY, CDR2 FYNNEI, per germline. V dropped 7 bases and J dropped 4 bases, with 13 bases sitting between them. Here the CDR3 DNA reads TGTGCCAGCACTGTGACAGGACCCTATGGCTACACCTTC. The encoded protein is CASTVTGPYGYTF.

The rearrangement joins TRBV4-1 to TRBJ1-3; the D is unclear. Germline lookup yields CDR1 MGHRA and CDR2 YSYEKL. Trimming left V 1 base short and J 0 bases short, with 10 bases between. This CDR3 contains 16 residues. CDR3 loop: CASSQGDGNSGNTIYF. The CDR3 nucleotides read TGCGCCAGCAGCCAAGGTGACGGGAACTCTGGAAACACCATATATTTT.

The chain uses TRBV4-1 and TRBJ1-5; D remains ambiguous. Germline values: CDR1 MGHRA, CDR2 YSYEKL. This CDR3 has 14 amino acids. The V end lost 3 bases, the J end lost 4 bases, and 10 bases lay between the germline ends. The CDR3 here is CASSQSRGNQPQHF. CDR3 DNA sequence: TGCGCCAGCAGCCAGTCGCGGGGAAATCAGCCCCAGCATTTT.

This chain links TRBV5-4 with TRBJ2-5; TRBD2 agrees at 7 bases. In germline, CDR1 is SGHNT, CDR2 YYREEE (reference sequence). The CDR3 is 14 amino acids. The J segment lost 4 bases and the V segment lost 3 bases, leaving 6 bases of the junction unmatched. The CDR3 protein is CASSSRGGGETQYF. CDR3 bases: TGTGCCAGCAGCTCCCGTGGGGGGGGAGAGACCCAGTACTTC. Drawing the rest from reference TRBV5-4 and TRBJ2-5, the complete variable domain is ETGVTQSPTHLIKTRGQQVTLRCSSQSGHNTVSWYQQALGQGPQFIFQYYREEENGRGNFPPRFSGLQFPNYSSELNVNALELDDSALYLCASSSRGGGETQYFGPGTRLLVL.

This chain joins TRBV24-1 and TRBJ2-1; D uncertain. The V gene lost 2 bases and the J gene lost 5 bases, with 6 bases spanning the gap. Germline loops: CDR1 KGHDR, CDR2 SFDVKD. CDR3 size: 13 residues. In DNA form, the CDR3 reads TGTGCCACCAGTGATTCAGTGAACAATGAGCAGTTCTTC. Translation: CATSDSVNNEQFF.

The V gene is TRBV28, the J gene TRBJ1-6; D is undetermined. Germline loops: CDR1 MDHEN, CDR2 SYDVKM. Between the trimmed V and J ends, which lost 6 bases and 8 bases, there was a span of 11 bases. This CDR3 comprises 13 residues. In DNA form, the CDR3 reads TGTGCCAGCAGCCCTCGGAGGGATTCACCCCTCCACTTT. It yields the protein CASSPRRDSPLHF.

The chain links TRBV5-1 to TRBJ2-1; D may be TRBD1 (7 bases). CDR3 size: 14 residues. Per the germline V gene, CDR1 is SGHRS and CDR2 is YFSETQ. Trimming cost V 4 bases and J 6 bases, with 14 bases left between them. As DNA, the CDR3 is TGCGCCAGCAGCCGCGGGGCAGGGGGCAATGAGCAGTTCTTC. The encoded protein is CASSRGAGGNEQFF.

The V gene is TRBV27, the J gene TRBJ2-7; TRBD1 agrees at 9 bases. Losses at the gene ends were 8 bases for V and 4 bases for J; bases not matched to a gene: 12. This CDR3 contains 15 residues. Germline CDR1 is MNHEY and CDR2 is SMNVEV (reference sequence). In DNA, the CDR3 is TGTGCCAGCCAAAAGTTCCCGACAGGGGGGTACGAGCAGTACTTC. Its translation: CASQKFPTGGYEQYF.

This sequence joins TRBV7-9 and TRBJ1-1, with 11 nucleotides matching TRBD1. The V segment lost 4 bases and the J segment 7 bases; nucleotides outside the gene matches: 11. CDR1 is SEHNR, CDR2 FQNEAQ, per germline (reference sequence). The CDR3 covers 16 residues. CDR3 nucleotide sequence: TGTGCCAGCAGCTCACGGACAGGGGGCGGAAGGAATGAAGCTTTCTTT. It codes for CASSSRTGGGRNEAFF.

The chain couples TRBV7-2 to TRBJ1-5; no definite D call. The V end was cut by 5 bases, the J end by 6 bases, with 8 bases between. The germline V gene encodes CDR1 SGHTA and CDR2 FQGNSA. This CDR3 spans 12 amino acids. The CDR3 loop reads CASSLWTQPQHF. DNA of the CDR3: TGTGCCAGCAGCCTATGGACTCAGCCCCAGCATTTT.

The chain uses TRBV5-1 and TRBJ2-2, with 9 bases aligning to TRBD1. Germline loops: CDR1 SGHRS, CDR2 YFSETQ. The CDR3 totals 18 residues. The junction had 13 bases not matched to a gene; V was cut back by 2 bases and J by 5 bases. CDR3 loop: CASSLPSLRTGETGELFF. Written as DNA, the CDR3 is TGCGCCAGCAGCTTACCCTCCCTACGGACAGGGGAAACCGGGGAGCTGTTTTTT.

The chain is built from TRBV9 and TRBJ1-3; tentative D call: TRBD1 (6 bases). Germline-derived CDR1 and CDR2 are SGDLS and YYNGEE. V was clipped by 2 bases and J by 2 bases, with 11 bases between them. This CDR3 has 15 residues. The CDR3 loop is CASSVDGGPGNTIYF. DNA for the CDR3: TGTGCCAGCAGCGTCGACGGGGGCCCTGGAAACACCATATATTTT. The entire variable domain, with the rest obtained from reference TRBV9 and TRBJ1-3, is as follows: DSGVTQTPKHLITATGQRVTLRCSPRSGDLSVYWYQQSLDQGLQFLIQYYNGEERAKGNILERFSAQQFPDLHSELNLSSLELGDSALYFCASSVDGGPGNTIYFGEGSWLTVV.

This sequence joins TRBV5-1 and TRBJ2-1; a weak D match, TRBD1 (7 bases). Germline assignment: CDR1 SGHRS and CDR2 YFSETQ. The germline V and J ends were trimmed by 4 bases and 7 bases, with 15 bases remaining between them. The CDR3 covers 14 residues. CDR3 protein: CASSPRAGGNEQFF. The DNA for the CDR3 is TGCGCCAGCAGCCCTCGGGCAGGGGGGAATGAGCAGTTCTTC.

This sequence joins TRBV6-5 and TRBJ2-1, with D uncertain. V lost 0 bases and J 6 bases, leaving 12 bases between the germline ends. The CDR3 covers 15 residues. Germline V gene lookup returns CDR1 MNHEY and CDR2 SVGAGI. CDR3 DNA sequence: TGTGCCAGCAGTTACTCCATCGAACACATCAATGAGCAGTTCTTC. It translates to CASSYSIEHINEQFF.

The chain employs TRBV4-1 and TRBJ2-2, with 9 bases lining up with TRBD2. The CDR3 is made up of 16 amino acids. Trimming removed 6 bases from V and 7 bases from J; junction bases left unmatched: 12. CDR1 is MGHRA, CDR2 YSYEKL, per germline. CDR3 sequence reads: CASRPFSGSRGGELFF. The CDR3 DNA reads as TGCGCCAGCAGACCCTTTAGCGGGAGCCGGGGCGGGGAGCTGTTTTTT.

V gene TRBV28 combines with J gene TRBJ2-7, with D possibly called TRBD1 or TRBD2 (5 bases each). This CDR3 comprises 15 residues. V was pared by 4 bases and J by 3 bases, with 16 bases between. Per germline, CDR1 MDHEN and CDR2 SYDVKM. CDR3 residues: CASSSFRDRRYEQYF. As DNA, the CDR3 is TGTGCCAGCAGTTCTTTCCGGGACCGGCGCTACGAGCAGTACTTC. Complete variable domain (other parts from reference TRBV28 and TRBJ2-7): DVKVTQSSRYLVKRTGEKVFLECVQDMDHENMFWYRQDPGLGLRLIYFSYDVKMKEKGDIPEGYSVSREKKERFSLILESASTNQTSMYLCASSSFRDRRYEQYFGPGTRLTVT.

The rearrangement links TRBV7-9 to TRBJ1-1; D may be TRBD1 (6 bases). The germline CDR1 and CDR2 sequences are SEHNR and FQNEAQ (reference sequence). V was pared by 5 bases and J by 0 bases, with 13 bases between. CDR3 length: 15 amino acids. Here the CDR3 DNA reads TGTGCCAGCAGCCCGGACAGCGACCTGAACACTGAAGCTTTCTTT. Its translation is CASSPDSDLNTEAFF.

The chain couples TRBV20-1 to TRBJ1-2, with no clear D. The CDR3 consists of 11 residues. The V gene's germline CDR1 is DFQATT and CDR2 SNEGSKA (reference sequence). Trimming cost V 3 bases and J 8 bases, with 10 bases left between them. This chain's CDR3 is CSASGVRGYTF. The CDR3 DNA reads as TGCAGTGCTAGTGGAGTGAGGGGCTACACCTTC.